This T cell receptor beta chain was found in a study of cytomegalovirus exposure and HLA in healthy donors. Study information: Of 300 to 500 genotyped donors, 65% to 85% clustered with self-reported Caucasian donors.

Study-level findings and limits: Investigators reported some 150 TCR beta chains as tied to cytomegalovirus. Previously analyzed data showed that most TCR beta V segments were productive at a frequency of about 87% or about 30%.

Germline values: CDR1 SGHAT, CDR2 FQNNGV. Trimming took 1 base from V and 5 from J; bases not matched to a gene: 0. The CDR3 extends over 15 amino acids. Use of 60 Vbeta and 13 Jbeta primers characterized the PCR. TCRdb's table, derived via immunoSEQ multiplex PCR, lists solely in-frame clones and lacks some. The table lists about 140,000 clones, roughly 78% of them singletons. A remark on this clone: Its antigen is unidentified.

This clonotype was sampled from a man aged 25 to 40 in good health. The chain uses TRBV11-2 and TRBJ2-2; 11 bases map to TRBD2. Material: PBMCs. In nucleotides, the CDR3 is TGTGCCAGCAGCTTAGGACTAGCGGGAACCGGGGAGCTGTTTTTT. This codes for CASSLGLAGTGELFF.